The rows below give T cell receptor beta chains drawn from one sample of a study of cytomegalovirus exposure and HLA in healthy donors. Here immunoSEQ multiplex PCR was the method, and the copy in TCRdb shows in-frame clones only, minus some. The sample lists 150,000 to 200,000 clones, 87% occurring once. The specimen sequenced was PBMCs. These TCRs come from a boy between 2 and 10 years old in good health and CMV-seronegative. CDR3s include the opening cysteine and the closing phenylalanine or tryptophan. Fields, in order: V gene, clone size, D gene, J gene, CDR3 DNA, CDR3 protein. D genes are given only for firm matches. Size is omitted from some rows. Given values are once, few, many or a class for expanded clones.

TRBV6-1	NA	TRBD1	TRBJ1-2	TGTGCCAGTAAAGGACAGGGGGCTTTTGACTATGGCCACACCTTC	CASKGQGAFDYGHTF
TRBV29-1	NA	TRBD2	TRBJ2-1	TGCAGCGTTGCGACTAGCGCCTCCTACAATGAGCAGTTCTTC	CSVATSASYNEQFF
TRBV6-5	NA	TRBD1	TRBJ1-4	TGTGCCAGCAGTCCAGGGACAGGCCACGAAAAACTGTTTTTT	CASSPGTGHEKLFF
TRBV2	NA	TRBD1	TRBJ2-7	TGTGCCGCCGGGACAGACTACGAGCAGTACTTC	CAAGTDYEQYF
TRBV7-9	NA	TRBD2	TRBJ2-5	TGTGCCAGCAGCCCAAAAGGCGGGGGTGTTGGGGAGACCCAGTACTTC	CASSPKGGGVGETQYF
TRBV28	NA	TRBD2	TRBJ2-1	TGTGCCAGCTGGGGGCGGGGGGACCCAGGGAATGAGCAGTTCTTC	CASWGRGDPGNEQFF
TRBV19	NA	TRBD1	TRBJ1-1	TGTGCCAGTAGTATTGGGACAGAAACTGAAGCTTTCTTT	CASSIGTETEAFF
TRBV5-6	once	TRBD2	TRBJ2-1	TGTGCCAGCAGCTTGTTGGCGGGAGGGGTTGTAAATGAGCAGTTCTTC	CASSLLAGGVVNEQFF
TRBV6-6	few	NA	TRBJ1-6	TGTGCCAGCAGTTACGCAGGGAATTCACCCCTCCACTTT	CASSYAGNSPLHF
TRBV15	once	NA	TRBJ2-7	TGTGCCACCAGCCCCCCCGGGGGGCAGGGTACCTACGAGCAGTACTTC	CATSPPGGQGTYEQYF
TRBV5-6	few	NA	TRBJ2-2	TGTGCCAGCAGCTTGGGAGGTGTTACCGGGGAGCTGTTTTTT	CASSLGGVTGELFF